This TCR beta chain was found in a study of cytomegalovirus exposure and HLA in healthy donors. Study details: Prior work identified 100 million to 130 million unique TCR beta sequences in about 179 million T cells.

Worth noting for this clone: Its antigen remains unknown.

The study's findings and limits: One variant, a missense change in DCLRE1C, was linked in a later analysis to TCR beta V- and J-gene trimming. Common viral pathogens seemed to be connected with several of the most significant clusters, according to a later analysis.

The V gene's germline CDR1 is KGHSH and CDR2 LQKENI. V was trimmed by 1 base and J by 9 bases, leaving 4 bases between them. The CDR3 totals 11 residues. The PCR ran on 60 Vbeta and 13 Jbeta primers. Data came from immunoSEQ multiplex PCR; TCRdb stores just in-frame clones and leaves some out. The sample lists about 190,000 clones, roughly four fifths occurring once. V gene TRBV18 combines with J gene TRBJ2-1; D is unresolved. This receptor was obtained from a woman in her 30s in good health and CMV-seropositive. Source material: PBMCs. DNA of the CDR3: TGTGCCAGCTCACCACAGAGTGAGCAGTTCTTC. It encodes CASSPQSEQFF.